The 3 T cell receptor beta chains listed next were all sequenced from one sample in a study of blood T cells in healthy people across ages. A J-beta primer mix and a sample-barcoded 5' primer were used in a second PCR of roughly 6 to 11 cycles. TCRdb reprocessed the 5' RACE reads with MiXCR, giving one entry per CDR3 protein. This sample yields over 550,000 distinct CDR3 sequences, of which roughly 31% are seen a single time; less than 20% belongs to the top ten. The sequenced sample consisted of blood. The receptors were gathered from an elderly woman in good health.

CDR3 sequence: CASSPFATGERTQYF. CDR3 DNA: TGTGCCAGCTCACCATTCGCGACAGGGGAAAGGACCCAGTACTTC. This chain links TRBV18 with TRBJ2-5; 8 nucleotides agree with TRBD1. Germline lookup yields CDR1 KGHSH and CDR2 LQKENI. The CDR3 extends over 15 amino acids. The ends lost 2 bases at V and 7 bases at J; junction bases unmatched: 9.

Turning to this clonotype: Since a much larger clone is just one base distant, this may be a read error. The rearrangement joins TRBV25-1 to TRBJ2-5; D call uncertain. This CDR3 spans 12 amino acids. With 1 base removed from V and 7 bases from J, the gap between germline ends came to 7 bases. CDR1 is MGHDK, CDR2 SYGVNS, per germline. CDR3 sequence reads: CASSEWLGTQYF. In DNA, the CDR3 is TGTGCCAGCAGTGAATGGCTGGGGACCCAGTACTTC.

In its sample, this clonotype was seen many times. V usage is TRBV7-2 and J usage is TRBJ2-5, with TRBD1 identical over 7 bases. The CDR3 has 15 amino acids. Germline V lookup: CDR1 SGHTA, CDR2 FQGNSA. V lost 5 bases and J lost 9; bases outside the gene matches: 15. CDR3 loop: CASSTDRDLSRAQYF. In DNA, the CDR3 is TGTGCCAGCAGCACCGACAGGGACCTCTCTAGGGCCCAGTACTTC.